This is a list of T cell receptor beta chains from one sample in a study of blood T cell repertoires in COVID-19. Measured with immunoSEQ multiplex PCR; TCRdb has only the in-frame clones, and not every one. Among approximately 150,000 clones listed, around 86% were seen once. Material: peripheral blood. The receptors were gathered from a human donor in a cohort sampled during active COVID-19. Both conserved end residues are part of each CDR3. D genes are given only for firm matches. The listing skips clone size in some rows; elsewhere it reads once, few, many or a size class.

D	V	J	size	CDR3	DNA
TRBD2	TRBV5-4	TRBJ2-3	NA	CASSLGLAGVLGTDTQYF	TGTGCCAGCAGCTTAGGACTAGCGGGAGTGCTAGGCACAGATACGCAGTATTTT
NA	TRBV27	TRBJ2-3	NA	CASSLFARLDTQYF	TGTGCCAGCAGTTTATTTGCTCGGTTGGATACGCAGTATTTT
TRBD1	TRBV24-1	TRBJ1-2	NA	CATSDSRGGAEGYTF	TGTGCCACCAGTGACTCCCGAGGGGGCGCGGAAGGCTACACCTTC
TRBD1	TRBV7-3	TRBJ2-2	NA	CASSFGTANTGELFF	TGTGCCAGCAGCTTCGGGACAGCGAACACCGGGGAGCTGTTTTTT
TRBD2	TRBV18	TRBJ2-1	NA	CASSGGREGSYNEQFF	TGTGCCAGCTCAGGGGGACGGGAGGGCTCCTACAATGAGCAGTTCTTC
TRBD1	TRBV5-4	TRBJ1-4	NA	CASSSPGQSNEKLFF	TGTGCCAGCAGCTCACCGGGACAGTCTAATGAAAAACTGTTTTTT
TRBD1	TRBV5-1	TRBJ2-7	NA	CASSSWTGYEQYF	TGCGCCAGCAGCTCGTGGACAGGCTACGAGCAGTACTTC
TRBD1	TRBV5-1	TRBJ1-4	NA	CASSLTGASNEKLFF	TGCGCCAGCAGCCTCACAGGGGCTTCTAATGAAAAACTGTTTTTT
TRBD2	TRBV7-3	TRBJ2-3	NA	CASSTDSGRALDTQYF	TGTGCCAGCAGTACCGATAGCGGGAGGGCCTTAGATACGCAGTATTTT
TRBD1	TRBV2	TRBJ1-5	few	CASSYQGVSNQPQHF	TGTGCCAGCAGCTACCAGGGGGTGAGCAATCAGCCCCAGCATTTT
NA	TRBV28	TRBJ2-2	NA	CASRLTPLPGELFF	TGTGCCAGCAGACTAACGCCCCTGCCCGGGGAGCTGTTTTTT
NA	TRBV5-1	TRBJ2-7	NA	CASSWPRSGSEQYF	TGCGCCAGCAGCTGGCCCCGGAGTGGGTCGGAGCAGTACTTC
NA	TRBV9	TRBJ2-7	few	CASSGGEVYGYEQYF	TGTGCCAGCAGCGGAGGTGAGGTGTACGGGTACGAGCAGTACTTC
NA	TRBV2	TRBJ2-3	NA	CASRLPPQPGDTQYF	TGTGCCAGCAGGCTTCCACCCCAACCGGGAGATACGCAGTATTTT
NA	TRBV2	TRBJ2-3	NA	CASSNRASTDTQYF	TGTGCCAGCAGTAACAGGGCCTCCACAGATACGCAGTATTTT
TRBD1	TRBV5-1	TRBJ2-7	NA	CASRKTGQGAYEQYF	TGCGCCAGCAGGAAAACGGGACAGGGTGCCTACGAGCAGTACTTC
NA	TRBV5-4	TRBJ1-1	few	CASRTENTEAFF	TGTGCCAGTCGGACAGAGAACACTGAAGCTTTCTTT
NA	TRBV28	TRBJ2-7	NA	CASSPLRGASPYF	TGTGCCAGCAGCCCCCTGCGGGGAGCTTCTCCTTACTTC
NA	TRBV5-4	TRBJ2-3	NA	CASSLVLKETDTQYF	TGTGCCAGCAGCTTGGTACTAAAGGAGACAGATACGCAGTATTTT
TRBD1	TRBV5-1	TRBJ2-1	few	CASSLMGQGTEQFF	TGCGCCAGCAGCTTGATGGGACAGGGGACAGAGCAGTTCTTC
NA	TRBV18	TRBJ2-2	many	CASSQDSTGELFF	TGTGCCAGCTCCCAGGACAGCACCGGGGAGCTGTTTTTT
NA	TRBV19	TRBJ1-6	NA	CASGTGPNSPLHF	TGTGCCAGTGGTACAGGGCCTAATTCACCCCTCCACTTT